The entry below describes one TCR beta chain. The data belong to a study of vaccination and CD4 T cells after COVID-19. The length of the CDR3 is 16 residues. Deletions cut 6 bases from V and 9 bases from J, with 27 bases between. Germline values: CDR1 MNHNS, CDR2 SASEGT. TCRdb analysed the PCR reads with MiXCR anew, one entry per CDR3 protein. The table includes 35,000 to 45,000 distinct CDR3 sequences, around 33% detected once. Time point specified: late sampling 161 to 241 days after vaccination in three convalescent patients. The source of this sequence is a human donor who had recovered from COVID-19. The gene calls are TRBV6-1 and TRBJ2-7; D is unresolved. Source: CD4+ T cells from blood, taken about 7 months after SARS-CoV-2 vaccination. CDR3 in DNA: TGTGCCAGCAGATCGACCGGGTCCCCATACAACTTCGCGCAGTACTTC. Translation: CASRSTGSPYNFAQYF.